This entry concerns a single T cell receptor delta chain. TCRdb's protein, taken from a much larger clone, differs from this DNA's translation at residue 10, likely owing to a read error; the protein displayed comes from the DNA. This sample is drawn from a study of gamma-delta chains in newborns, infants, children. Study details: Innate gammadelta T cells reportedly expand polyclonally right after birth, driven by microbial exposure, per the title.

TCRdb reanalysed the reads via CATT. The sample consists of more than 6,500 delta-chain clones, roughly 1.6% of them appearing once. CDR1 GEAIGNYY and CDR2 EKD come from the germline V gene. The trim removed 0 bases at V and 1 base at J, leaving 5 bases unmatched. There are 18 residues in the CDR3. The source is a child who was a newborn, infant or young child, either healthy, febrile or measles-vaccinated (not recorded which). The chain has TRDV2 and TRDJ3; 7 bases are a match to TRDD3. The sample comprised blood. DNA of the CDR3: TGTGCCTGTGACACCGAGGGGGATTCTTCCTGGGACACCCGACAGATGTTTTTC. Its translation is CACDTEGDSSWDTRQMFF.